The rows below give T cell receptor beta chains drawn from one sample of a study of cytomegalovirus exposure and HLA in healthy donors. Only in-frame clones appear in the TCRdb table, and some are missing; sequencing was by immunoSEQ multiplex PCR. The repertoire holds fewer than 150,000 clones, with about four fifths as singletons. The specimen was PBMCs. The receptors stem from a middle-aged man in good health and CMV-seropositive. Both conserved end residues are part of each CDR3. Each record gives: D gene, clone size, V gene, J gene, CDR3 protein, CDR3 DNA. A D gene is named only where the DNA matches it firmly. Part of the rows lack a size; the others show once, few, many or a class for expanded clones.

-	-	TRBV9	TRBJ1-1	CASRRGGMNTEAFF	TGTGCCAGCAGGCGCGGGGGAATGAACACTGAAGCTTTCTTT
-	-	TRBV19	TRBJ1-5	CASSPRGRLYSNQPQHF	TGTGCCAGTAGTCCCCGGGGGAGACTCTATAGCAATCAGCCCCAGCATTTT
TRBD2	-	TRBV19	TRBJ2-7	CASSIVAGRWKLYEQYF	TGTGCCAGTAGTATAGTAGCGGGAAGGTGGAAACTGTACGAGCAGTACTTC
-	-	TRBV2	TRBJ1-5	CASSYRALNQPQHF	TGTGCCAGCTCGTACAGGGCACTAAATCAGCCCCAGCATTTT
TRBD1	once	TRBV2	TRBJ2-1	CASRTGAGYNEQFF	TGTGCCAGCAGGACAGGGGCGGGGTACAATGAGCAGTTCTTC
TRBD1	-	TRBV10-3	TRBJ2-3	CAISSTGGGTDTQYF	TGTGCCATCAGCTCGACAGGGGGAGGGACAGATACGCAGTATTTT
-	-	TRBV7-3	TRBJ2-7	CASSLGAEHPYEQYF	TGTGCCAGCAGCTTAGGGGCAGAGCACCCGTACGAGCAGTACTTC
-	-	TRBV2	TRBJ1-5	CASSESEFSNQPQHF	TGTGCCAGCAGTGAATCGGAGTTTAGCAATCAGCCCCAGCATTTT
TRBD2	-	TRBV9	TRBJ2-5	CASSVSSGSETQYF	TGTGCCAGCAGCGTATCTAGCGGGAGTGAGACCCAGTACTTC
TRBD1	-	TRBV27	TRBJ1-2	CASSTKGARGYTF	TGTGCCAGCAGTACCAAGGGGGCACGGGGCTACACCTTC
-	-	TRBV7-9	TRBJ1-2	CASSLAGGILGYTF	TGTGCCAGCAGCTTAGCTGGAGGGATTCTCGGCTACACCTTC
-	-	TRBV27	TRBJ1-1	CASSFLHTTNTEAFF	TGTGCCAGCAGTTTCTTACATACAACCAACACTGAAGCTTTCTTT
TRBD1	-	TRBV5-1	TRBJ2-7	CASSPGQGPYEQYF	TGCGCCAGCAGCCCCGGACAGGGCCCCTACGAGCAGTACTTC
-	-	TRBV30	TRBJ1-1	CAWRAGPEAFF	TGTGCCTGGAGGGCAGGGCCTGAAGCTTTCTTT
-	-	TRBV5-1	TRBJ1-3	CASSFGGSGNTIYF	TGCGCCAGCAGCTTCGGAGGCTCTGGAAACACCATATATTTT
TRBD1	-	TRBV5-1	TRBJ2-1	CASSPTGQRYHEQFF	TGCGCCAGCAGCCCCACGGGACAGCGATACCATGAGCAGTTCTTC
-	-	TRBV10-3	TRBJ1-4	CAISEPPGEGFGKLFF	TGTGCCATCAGTGAGCCCCCCGGGGAGGGTTTTGGAAAACTGTTTTTT
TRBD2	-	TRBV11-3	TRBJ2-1	CASSLSDSGRYNEQFF	TGTGCCAGCAGCTTAAGCGACAGCGGGAGGTACAATGAGCAGTTCTTC
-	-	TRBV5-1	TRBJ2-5	CASSLGSETQYF	TGCGCCAGCAGCTTAGGTAGCGAGACCCAGTACTTC
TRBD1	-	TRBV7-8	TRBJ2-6	CATPRDRPYSGANVLTF	TGTGCCACCCCCCGGGACAGGCCCTACTCTGGGGCCAACGTCCTGACTTTC
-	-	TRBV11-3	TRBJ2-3	CASSLVSDTQYF	TGTGCCAGCAGCTTAGTTTCGGATACGCAGTATTTT
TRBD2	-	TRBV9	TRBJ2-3	CASSVAASGTDTQYF	TGTGCCAGCAGCGTAGCGGCTAGCGGAACAGATACGCAGTATTTT
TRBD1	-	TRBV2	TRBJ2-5	CASRELTGMETQYF	TGTGCCAGCAGGGAGTTGACAGGGATGGAGACCCAGTACTTC
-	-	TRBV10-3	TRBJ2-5	CAISEYGGETQYF	TGTGCCATCAGTGAATACGGGGGAGAGACCCAGTACTTC
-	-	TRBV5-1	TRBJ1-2	CASSLVGGYGYTF	TGCGCCAGCAGCTTGGTGGGAGGCTATGGCTACACCTTC
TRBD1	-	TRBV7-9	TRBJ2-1	CASSSGQGNWNEQFF	TGTGCCAGCAGCTCGGGACAGGGAAATTGGAATGAGCAGTTCTTC
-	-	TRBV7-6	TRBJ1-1	CASSSDRAGLTEAFF	TGTGCCAGCAGCTCGGACCGCGCGGGTCTCACTGAAGCTTTCTTT
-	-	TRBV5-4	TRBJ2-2	CASHPNSNTGELFF	TGTGCCAGCCACCCCAACTCGAACACCGGGGAGCTGTTTTTT
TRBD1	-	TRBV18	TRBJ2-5	CASSSAGTGQETQYF	TGTGCCAGCTCATCCGCCGGGACAGGCCAAGAGACCCAGTACTTC
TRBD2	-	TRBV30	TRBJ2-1	CAWSVAGGRTGQFF	TGTGCCTGGAGTGTAGCGGGGGGGCGGACTGGGCAGTTCTTC
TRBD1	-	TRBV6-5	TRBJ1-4	CASRPGQGAVEKLFF	TGTGCCAGCAGACCGGGACAGGGGGCGGTTGAAAAACTGTTTTTT
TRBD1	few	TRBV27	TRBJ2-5	CASSFSKGQGQETQYF	TGTGCCAGCAGTTTTTCCAAGGGACAGGGTCAAGAGACCCAGTACTTC
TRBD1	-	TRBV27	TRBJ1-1	CASSSTRTGEAFF	TGTGCCAGCAGTTCCACCCGGACAGGGGAAGCTTTCTTT
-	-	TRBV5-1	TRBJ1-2	CASSLGWQNYGYTF	TGCGCCAGCAGCTTGGGTTGGCAGAACTATGGCTACACCTTC
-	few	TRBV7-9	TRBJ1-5	CSSSFAQNQPQHF	TGTTCCAGCAGCTTCGCACAGAATCAGCCCCAGCATTTT
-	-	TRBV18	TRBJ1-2	CASSPSNRANYGYTF	TGTGCCAGCTCACCATCGAACAGGGCTAACTATGGCTACACCTTC
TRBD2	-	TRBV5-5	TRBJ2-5	CASSLGVAGAGETQYF	TGTGCCAGCAGCTTGGGGGTAGCGGGAGCTGGGGAGACCCAGTACTTC
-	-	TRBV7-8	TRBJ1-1	CASTQVADTEAFF	TGTGCCAGCACCCAAGTCGCGGACACTGAAGCTTTCTTT
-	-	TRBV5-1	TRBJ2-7	CASRAQAAQVYEQYF	TGCGCCAGCAGGGCCCAAGCGGCTCAAGTCTACGAGCAGTACTTC
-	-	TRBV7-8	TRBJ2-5	CASSLGSVRETQYF	TGTGCCAGCAGCTTAGGGAGTGTGCGAGAGACCCAGTACTTC
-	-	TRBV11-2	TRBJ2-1	CASSLVGGIATYEQFF	TGTGCCAGCAGCTTAGTTGGCGGGATAGCGACATATGAGCAGTTCTTC
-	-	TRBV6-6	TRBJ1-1	CASSSPGLFEAFF	TGTGCCAGCAGTTCCCCGGGTCTATTTGAAGCTTTCTTT
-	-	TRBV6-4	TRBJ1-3	CARSPTVSGNTIYF	TGTGCCAGGAGCCCGACAGTCTCTGGAAACACCATATATTTT
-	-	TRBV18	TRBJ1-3	CASSSRREGNTIYF	TGTGCCAGCTCATCGCGCAGGGAAGGAAACACCATATATTTT
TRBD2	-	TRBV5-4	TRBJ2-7	CASSRPTSGRSNEQYF	TGTGCCAGCAGCCGCCCCACTAGCGGGAGATCAAACGAGCAGTACTTC
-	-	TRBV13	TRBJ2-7	CASSQYAGFYEQYF	TGTGCCAGCAGCCAATATGCCGGGTTCTACGAGCAGTACTTC
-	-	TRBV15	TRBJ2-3	CATSRDQRHTQYF	TGTGCCACCAGCAGAGATCAGCGGCATACGCAGTATTTT
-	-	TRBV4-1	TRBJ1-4	CASSRLPGQFNEKLFF	TGCGCCAGCAGCAGACTGCCGGGACAATTTAATGAAAAACTGTTTTTT
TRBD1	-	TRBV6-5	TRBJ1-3	CASSYTGGTGNTIYF	TGTGCCAGCAGTTACACAGGGGGCACCGGAAACACCATATATTTT
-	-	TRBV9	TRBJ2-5	CASSVGALAVETQYF	TGTGCCAGCAGCGTAGGAGCCCTAGCCGTGGAGACCCAGTACTTC
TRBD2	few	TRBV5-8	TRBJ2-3	CASSLEETSGSGDTQYF	TGTGCCAGCAGCTTGGAGGAGACTAGCGGGAGTGGAGATACGCAGTATTTT